The present T cell receptor beta chain was sequenced within a study of blood T cell repertoires in COVID-19. On the study more broadly: Sample material is recorded as cDNA or gDNA derived from T cells, B-cell-depleted T cells, or PBMCs.

The ends lost 4 bases at V and 1 base at J; junction bases unmatched: 2. In germline, CDR1 is SGHRS, CDR2 YFSETQ. This CDR3 has 15 amino acids. This clone was recorded a few times. In the source study's methods: Reference gene primer amplification in the assay estimated nucleated cell counts. Data came from immunoSEQ multiplex PCR; TCRdb stores just in-frame clones and leaves some out. The V and J calls and clone size were taken over from that table, and D and trimming were inferred from the DNA. The table shows tens of thousands of clones, with 83% occurring only once. The chain joins TRBV5-1 to TRBJ2-5; 12 bases agree with TRBD2. The receptor's source is a woman older than 75 with acute or convalescent COVID-19. Sequencing input: peripheral blood. CDR3 amino acids: CASSQTSGGQETQYF. CDR3 bases: TGCGCCAGCAGCCAGACTAGCGGGGGCCAAGAGACCCAGTACTTC.